Presented here are 10 T cell receptor beta chains from one specimen sequenced in a study. TCRdb recomputed calls from the 5' RACE reads with MiXCR, one row per CDR3 protein. The sample carries approximately 40,000 distinct CDR3 sequences, 30% recorded once. The sample comprised tumor-infiltrating memory CD4+ T cells sorted from the breast tumor. Subset specified: memory CD4+ T cells, CD4+CD45RO+CD25-. Source of these receptors: a female donor with breast cancer.

In its sample, this clonotype was seen a few times. The V and J genes are TRBV11-2 and TRBJ2-4; 11 positions match TRBD2. Germline CDR1 SGHAT, CDR2 FQNNGV. The CDR3 loop spans 17 amino acids. After removal of 5 bases from V and 6 bases from J, the junction contained 12 bases not matched to a gene. CDR3 in amino acids: CASSAGLAVIEGNIQYF. In DNA form, the CDR3 reads TGTGCCAGCAGCGCGGGACTAGCGGTAATAGAGGGAAACATTCAGTACTTC.

This clonotype appeared many times. The chain links TRBV10-3 to TRBJ1-2; possibly TRBD1 for D (5 bases). V was pared by 5 bases and J by 6 bases, with 16 bases between. From germline, CDR1 is ENHRY and CDR2 SYGVKD. The CDR3 loop spans 14 amino acids. CDR3 residues: CAISTLWGDNGYTF. CDR3 nucleotide sequence: TGTGCCATCAGTACCCTCTGGGGGGATAATGGCTACACCTTC.

This clonotype was detected a few times. V gene TRBV5-1 combines with J gene TRBJ2-4, with 7 bases that match TRBD2. The trim removed 2 bases at V and 0 bases at J, leaving 8 bases unmatched. Germline loops: CDR1 SGHRS, CDR2 YFSETQ. The CDR3 is 17 residues long. The CDR3 DNA reads TGCGCCAGCAGCTTAGCGGGATCACTTATAGCCAAAAACATTCAGTACTTC. It encodes CASSLAGSLIAKNIQYF.

V is TRBV28 and J is TRBJ2-7; D is unclear. The CDR3 runs to 13 residues. The V and J ends lost 3 bases and 6 bases respectively, with 12 bases between them. Germline CDR1 and CDR2: MDHEN and SYDVKM. The CDR3 protein is CASSFPPLVEQYF. For the CDR3, the DNA is TGTGCCAGCAGTTTTCCTCCTTTGGTCGAGCAGTACTTC.

This clonotype was seen only a few times. V and J are TRBV24-1 and TRBJ2-7; D possibly corresponds to TRBD1 (6 bases). Deletions cut 4 bases from V and 6 bases from J, with 21 bases between. Germline CDR1 reads KGHDR; CDR2 reads SFDVKD. CDR3 size: 16 residues. CDR3 protein: CATSDPGQTGGSEQYF. In DNA, the CDR3 is TGTGCCACCAGTGACCCTGGACAGACTGGTGGAAGCGAGCAGTACTTC.

Details on this clonotype: Its ends do not fully match the called genes, so a read error is possible. The genes are TRBV6-1 and TRBJ2-5; D perhaps matches TRBD2 (6 bases). CDR1 MNHNS and CDR2 SASEGT come from the germline V gene. This CDR3 region has 14 residues. The CDR3: CTSIQGGAEETQYF. CDR3 in DNA: TGTACCAGCATTCAAGGAGGGGCCGAAGAGACCCAGTACTTC.

CDR3 nucleotide sequence: TGTGCCAGCAGTTACGGAACGTCGAAGGGGCGCCTCGGACAGCCCCAGCATTTT. Its protein is CASSYGTSKGRLGQPQHF. The chain has TRBV6-2 or TRBV6-3 and TRBJ1-5; the D gene is possibly TRBD1 (5 bases). Germline V gives CDR1 MNHEY, CDR2 SVGEGT. The CDR3 has 18 residues. V lost 2 bases and J lost 7, with 24 bases in between.

This clonotype was observed a handful of times. The gene calls are TRBV28 and TRBJ2-7; either TRBD1 or TRBD2 may fit D (5 bases each). The V and J ends lost 7 bases and 3 bases respectively, with 19 bases between them. Germline V CDR1 and CDR2: MDHEN, SYDVKM. The CDR3 loop spans 15 amino acids. The chain's CDR3 is CASTPGASAFYEQYF. DNA for the CDR3: TGTGCCAGCACCCCCGGGGCATCTGCTTTCTACGAGCAGTACTTC.

This clonotype was detected a few times. At one boundary the junction diverges from the germline segment, which might be a read error. This chain links TRBV27 with TRBJ2-1, with D possibly matching TRBD2 (6 bases). The germline V gene has CDR1 MNHEY and CDR2 SMNVEV (reference sequence). This CDR3 is built from 14 residues. The CDR3 here is CTSSSASAYNEQFF. In nucleotides, the CDR3 is TGTACCAGCAGTTCGGCTAGCGCTTACAATGAGCAGTTCTTC.

This clonotype was picked up many times. The chain joins TRBV4-1 to TRBJ2-1, with TRBD1 identical over 9 bases. The V gene end was trimmed by 1 base and the J gene end by 6 bases; junction bases not matched to a gene: 10. CDR1 MGHRA and CDR2 YSYEKL come from the germline V gene. The CDR3 contains 17 residues. The CDR3 DNA is TGCGCCAGCAGCCAAGGGGCCGGGACAGGGTATCTCAATGAGCAGTTCTTC. Amino acid sequence: CASSQGAGTGYLNEQFF.